This TCR beta chain was sequenced in a study of CD8 T cells in ankylosing spondylitis (dated by TCRdb to between 2016 and 2019). In the study overall: To find TCR variants linked to disease, the study profiled T cell receptor beta repertoires in ankylosing spondylitis patients and healthy donors. In total, the full study cohort was made up of some 110 healthy donors and 25 to 30 ankylosing spondylitis patients. Peripheral blood was sampled, and synovial fluid was also collected from ankylosing spondylitis patients. On the study overall, not on this receptor specifically: Blood from ankylosing spondylitis patients appeared to be characterized by a TCR beta motif composed of about eight highly homologous amino acid variants. Some TCR beta motif variants had previously been reported in synovial fluid and blood of reactive arthritis patients, which suggested common disease-initiation mechanisms. Significant enrichment of the disease-linked clones was reported in matched synovial fluid samples from ankylosing spondylitis patients. A CD8+ phenotype was shown by the disease-linked clones, which were found at relatively low frequencies in peripheral blood.

The sequencer listed for this sample is Illumina HiSeq 2500. Quantitative 5'-RACE with molecular barcodes was used to prepare TCR beta libraries. The published analysis was carried out like this. A new computational method based on a probabilistic model of VDJ rearrangement was used to identify disease-linked TCR variants. Through fastp at Q25 and MiXCR, TCRdb rebuilt clones from the public reads, retaining in-frame beta chains. A single entry per CDR3 protein holds the most common genes and DNA from its merged rows. TCRdb, rather than the study authors, made the V and J calls. The sample table lists around 340,000 distinct CDR3 sequences, 20% to 25% of them with a count of one. Around 12% of the sample goes to the ten largest clones. Including the terminal cysteine and phenylalanine, the CDR3 comprises 14 residues. Only the CDR3 DNA is retained, 42 bases long and in frame from the first base. V lost 3 bases and J lost 5 bases, and the count of bases not matched to a germline gene is 3. The germline V gene gives CDR1 as KGHDR and CDR2 as SFDVKD.

For this clonotype: Its antigen has not been determined. No quality values exist for individual bases; no much larger clone is one base distant.

This receptor was taken from a male donor with ankylosing spondylitis or in good health (not recorded which). Sequenced material: blood, either unsorted or a sorted T cell fraction (not recorded which). The chain was built from TRBV24-1 and TRBJ2-5; TRBD1 fits 9 bases in the junction. The bases are TGTGCCACCAGTGATACCGACAGGGGGGAGACCCAGTACTTC. Its translation reads: CATSDTDRGETQYF.